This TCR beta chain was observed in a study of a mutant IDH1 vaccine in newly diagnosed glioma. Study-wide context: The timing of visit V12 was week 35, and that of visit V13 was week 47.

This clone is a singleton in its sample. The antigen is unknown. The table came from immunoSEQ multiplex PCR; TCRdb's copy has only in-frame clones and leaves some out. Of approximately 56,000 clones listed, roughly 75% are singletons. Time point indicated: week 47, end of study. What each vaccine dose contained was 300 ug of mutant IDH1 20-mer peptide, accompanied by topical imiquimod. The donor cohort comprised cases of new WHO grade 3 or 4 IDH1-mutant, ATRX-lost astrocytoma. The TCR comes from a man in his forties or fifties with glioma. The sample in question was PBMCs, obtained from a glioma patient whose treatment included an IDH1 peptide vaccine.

The CDR3: CASSAGLAGGREQFF. CDR3 bases: TGTGCCAGCAGCGCCGGACTAGCGGGGGGGCGTGAGCAGTTCTTC. V is TRBV9 and J is TRBJ2-1; TRBD2 aligns across 15 bases. V dropped 3 bases and J dropped 9; count of bases not matched to a gene: 4. There are 15 residues in the CDR3. Germline V gene data show CDR1 as SGDLS and CDR2 as YYNGEE. Drawing the rest from reference TRBV9 and TRBJ2-1, the complete variable domain is DSGVTQTPKHLITATGQRVTLRCSPRSGDLSVYWYQQSLDQGLQFLIQYYNGEERAKGNILERFSAQQFPDLHSELNLSSLELGDSALYFCASSAGLAGGREQFFGPGTRLTVL.